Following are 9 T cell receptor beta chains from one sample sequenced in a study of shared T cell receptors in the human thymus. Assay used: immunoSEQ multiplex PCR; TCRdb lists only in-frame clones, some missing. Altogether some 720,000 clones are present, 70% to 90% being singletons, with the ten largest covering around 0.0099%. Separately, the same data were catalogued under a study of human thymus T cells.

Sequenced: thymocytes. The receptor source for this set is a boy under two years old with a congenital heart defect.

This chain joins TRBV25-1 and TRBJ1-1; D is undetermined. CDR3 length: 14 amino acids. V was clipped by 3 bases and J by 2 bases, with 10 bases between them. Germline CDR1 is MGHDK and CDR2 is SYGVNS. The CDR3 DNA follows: TGTGCCAGCAGTGAGCCGGGAGACAACACTGAAGCTTTCTTT. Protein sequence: CASSEPGDNTEAFF.

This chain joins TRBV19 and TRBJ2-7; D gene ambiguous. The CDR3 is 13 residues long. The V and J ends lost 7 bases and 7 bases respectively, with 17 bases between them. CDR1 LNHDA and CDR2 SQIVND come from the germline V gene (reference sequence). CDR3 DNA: TGTGCCAGTAACGCAGGCAGTTTCGGTGAGCAGTACTTC. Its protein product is CASNAGSFGEQYF.

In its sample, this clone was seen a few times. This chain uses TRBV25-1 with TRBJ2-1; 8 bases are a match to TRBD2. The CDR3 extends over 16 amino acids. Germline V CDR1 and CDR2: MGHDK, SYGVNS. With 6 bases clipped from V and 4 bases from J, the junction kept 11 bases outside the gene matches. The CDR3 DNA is TGTGCCAGCAGCGGAATAGCGGGGTACGATTACAATGAGCAGTTCTTC. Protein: CASSGIAGYDYNEQFF.

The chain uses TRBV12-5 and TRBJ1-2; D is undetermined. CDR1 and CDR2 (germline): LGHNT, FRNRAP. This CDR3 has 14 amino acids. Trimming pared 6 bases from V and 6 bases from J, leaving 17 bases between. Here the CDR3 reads CASGGCWEEDGYTF. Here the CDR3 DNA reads TGTGCTAGTGGGGGATGCTGGGAGGAGGATGGCTACACCTTC.

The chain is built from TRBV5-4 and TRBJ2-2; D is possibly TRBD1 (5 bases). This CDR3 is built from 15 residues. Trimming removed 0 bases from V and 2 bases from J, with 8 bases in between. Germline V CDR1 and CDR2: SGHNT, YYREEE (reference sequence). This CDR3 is CASSLGTLNTGELFF. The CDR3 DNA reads TGTGCCAGCAGCTTGGGGACACTCAACACCGGGGAGCTGTTTTTT. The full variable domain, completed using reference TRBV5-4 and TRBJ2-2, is ETGVTQSPTHLIKTRGQQVTLRCSSQSGHNTVSWYQQALGQGPQFIFQYYREEENGRGNFPPRFSGLQFPNYSSELNVNALELDDSALYLCASSLGTLNTGELFFGEGSRLTVL.

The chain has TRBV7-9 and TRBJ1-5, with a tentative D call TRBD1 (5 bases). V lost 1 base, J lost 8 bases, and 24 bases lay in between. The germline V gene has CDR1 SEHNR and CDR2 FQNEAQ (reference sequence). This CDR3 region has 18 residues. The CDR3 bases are TGTGCCAGCAGCTTAGGGGGAGGGGCAGGGACCCGGGGTGAGCCCCAGCATTTT. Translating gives CASSLGGGAGTRGEPQHF.

CDR3 loop: CSVDVGTTNEQFF. The CDR3 nucleotides read TGCAGCGTTGATGTAGGGACTACGAATGAGCAGTTCTTC. This rearrangement joins TRBV29-1 to TRBJ2-1; 7 bases line up with TRBD2. Germline CDR1 and CDR2: SQVTM and ANQGSEA. The CDR3 loop spans 13 amino acids. V shed 3 bases, J shed 7 bases, and the junction held 6 bases outside the gene matches.

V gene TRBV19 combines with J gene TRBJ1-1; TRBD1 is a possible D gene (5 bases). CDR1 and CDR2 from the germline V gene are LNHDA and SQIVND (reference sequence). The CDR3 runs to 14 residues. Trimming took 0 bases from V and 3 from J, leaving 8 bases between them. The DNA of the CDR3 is TGTGCCAGTAGTATAGAAGGGGTCGACACTGAAGCTTTCTTT. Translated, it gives CASSIEGVDTEAFF.

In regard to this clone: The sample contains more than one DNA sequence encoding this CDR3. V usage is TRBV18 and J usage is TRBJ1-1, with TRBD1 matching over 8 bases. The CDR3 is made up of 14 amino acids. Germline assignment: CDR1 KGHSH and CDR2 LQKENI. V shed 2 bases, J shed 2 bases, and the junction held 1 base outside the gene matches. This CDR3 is CASSPGQGNTEAFF. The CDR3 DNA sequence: TGTGCCAGCTCACCAGGACAGGGAAACACTGAAGCTTTCTTT.